The rows below give T cell receptor beta chains drawn from one sample of a study of patients and donors after allogeneic stem cell transplantation. TCRdb redid the calling of the RT-PCR reads with MiXCR, one entry per CDR3 protein. This repertoire shows fewer than 200,000 distinct CDR3 sequences, roughly 30% found once; its top ten account for approximately 3.5%. Sequencing was done on a sample of blood, either unsorted or a sorted T cell fraction (not recorded which). The receptors come from a human donor who was either an allogeneic HSCT recipient or a stem cell or donor lymphocyte infusion donor (not recorded which). It is not recorded whose cells these are; they may come from a transplant donor. CDR3s include the opening cysteine and the closing phenylalanine or tryptophan. Each record gives: clone size, J gene, V gene, D gene, CDR3 protein, CDR3 DNA. The D gene is left open where the match is weak. Rows give clone size only sometimes, using once, few, many, or a class for an expanded clone.

few | TRBJ2-3 | TRBV20-1 | TRBD1 | CSARRGTADTDTQYF | TGCAGTGCTAGACGTGGGACAGCCGACACAGATACGCAGTATTTT
- | TRBJ2-7 | TRBV28 | - | CASSLWSYEQYF | TGTGCCAGCAGTTTATGGAGCTACGAGCAGTACTTC
few | TRBJ2-7 | TRBV6-1 | - | CASTRDASYEQYF | TGTGCCAGCACCCGGGACGCCTCCTACGAGCAGTACTTC
few | TRBJ2-5 | TRBV7-9 | TRBD2 | CASRAAGGYETQYF | TGTGCCAGCAGAGCCGCGGGAGGGTATGAGACCCAGTACTTC
few | TRBJ2-7 | TRBV5-1 | - | CASSFDKYEQYF | TGCGCCAGCAGCTTCGACAAGTACGAGCAGTACTTC
few | TRBJ2-1 | TRBV20-1 | - | CSARSPTIGVNEQFF | TGCAGTGCTAGATCCCCTACAATAGGGGTCAATGAGCAGTTCTTC
few | TRBJ1-2 | TRBV5-1 | - | CASSLRSGPDGYTF | TGCGCCAGCAGCTTGCGGTCAGGCCCGGATGGCTACACCTTC
few | TRBJ1-1 | TRBV12-5 | - | CASGLEGGTEAFF | TGTGCTAGTGGTTTGGAGGGGGGCACTGAAGCTTTCTTT
- | TRBJ1-1 | TRBV27 | TRBD1 | CASISSRPSDRGIEAFF | TGTGCCAGCATCTCCTCTCGCCCCTCGGACAGGGGCATTGAAGCTTTCTTT
- | TRBJ2-3 | TRBV20-1 | - | CSAREGTSTDTQYF | TGCAGTGCTAGAGAGGGGACTTCTACAGATACGCAGTATTTT
- | TRBJ2-7 | TRBV18 | TRBD2 | CASSVAGGAYEQYF | TGTGCCAGCTCCGTAGCGGGAGGGGCCTACGAGCAGTACTTC
many | TRBJ1-5 | TRBV12-3/TRBV12-4 | - | CASSRGGAWQPQHF | TGTGCCAGCAGCCGAGGGGGGGCTTGGCAGCCCCAGCATTTT
- | TRBJ2-1 | TRBV4-3 | - | CASSFSYNNEQFF | TGCGCCAGCAGCTTCAGCTATAACAATGAGCAGTTCTTC
- | TRBJ1-4 | TRBV12-3/TRBV12-4 | - | CASSFSAGVAEKLFF | TGTGCCAGCAGTTTCTCGGCAGGGGTTGCTGAAAAACTGTTTTTT
- | TRBJ2-2 | TRBV4-2 | - | CASSLEGVPTGELFF | TGTGCCAGCAGCCTGGAAGGGGTTCCCACCGGGGAGCTGTTTTTT
- | TRBJ2-3 | TRBV21-1 | - | CATWTSGKFTDTQYF | TGTGCCACTTGGACTAGCGGGAAATTCACAGATACGCAGTATTTT
few | TRBJ2-7 | TRBV24-1 | - | CATSDPPSVSYEQYF | TGTGCCACCAGTGACCCTCCTAGCGTCTCCTACGAGCAGTACTTC
few | TRBJ1-2 | TRBV4-3 | - | CASSQVGGDGDGYTF | TGCGCCAGCAGCCAAGTGGGGGGGGACGGTGATGGCTACACCTTC
few | TRBJ1-4 | TRBV5-1 | - | CASSLVSPGDEKLFF | TGCGCCAGCAGCTTGGTTTCCCCAGGGGACGAAAAACTGTTTTTT
few | TRBJ1-1 | TRBV29-1 | - | CSPDQVNTEAFF | TGCAGCCCAGATCAGGTTAACACTGAAGCTTTCTTT
- | TRBJ2-1 | TRBV12-3/TRBV12-4 | - | CASSRQGREQFF | TGTGCCAGCAGTCGGCAGGGTCGGGAGCAGTTCTTC
- | TRBJ2-3 | TRBV20-1 | TRBD1 | CSAPHSQGAGDTQYF | TGCAGTGCTCCTCATTCACAGGGGGCTGGTGATACGCAGTATTTT
- | TRBJ2-1 | TRBV20-1 | - | CSASRWGGSSYNEQFF | TGCAGTGCTAGCCGATGGGGTGGGAGTTCCTACAATGAGCAGTTCTTC
- | TRBJ1-3 | TRBV4-2 | - | CASSQDRDSGNTIYF | TGTGCCAGCAGCCAAGATAGAGACTCTGGAAACACCATATATTTT
few | TRBJ2-3 | TRBV5-6 | - | CASSGLLIPADTQYF | TGTGCCAGCAGCGGCTTGTTAATACCGGCGGATACGCAGTATTTT
many | TRBJ1-5 | TRBV20-1 | - | CSAGALGGQPQHF | TGCAGTGCCGGAGCTCTAGGGGGGCAGCCCCAGCATTTT